These T cell receptor beta chains were read from a single sample in a study of T cell repertoires in cytomegalovirus infection. TCRdb itself ran the reads through MiXCR, one entry per CDR3 protein. The table includes approximately 50,000 distinct CDR3 sequences, roughly a fifth detected once. Their recognized antigens are unknown. The sequenced sample was CD8+ T cells from cultured PBMCs, obtained from culture after CMV antigen stimulation. All receptors come from a human donor in good health (CMV status not recorded). Some clones in this sample may be carry-over from other donors' samples. CDR3s leave out the opening cysteine and the closing phenylalanine or tryptophan. Each record gives: V gene, J gene, CDR3 protein.

v_call: TRBV7-2; j_call: TRBJ1-1; cdr3_aa: ASSSRLSGTEAF
v_call: TRBV5-1; j_call: TRBJ1-1; cdr3_aa: ASSLEVGGWTEAF
v_call: TRBV2; j_call: TRBJ1-1; cdr3_aa: ASSLQGGTEAF
v_call: TRBV6-2/TRBV6-3; j_call: TRBJ1-2; cdr3_aa: ASSYRGGLGYT
v_call: TRBV7-2; j_call: TRBJ2-1; cdr3_aa: ASSGGGNEQF
v_call: TRBV9; j_call: TRBJ2-1; cdr3_aa: ASSDRQDSYNEQF
v_call: TRBV4-2; j_call: TRBJ1-5; cdr3_aa: ASSQDAEHSNQPQH
v_call: TRBV6-2/TRBV6-3; j_call: TRBJ2-7; cdr3_aa: ASSYSGSYPYEQY
v_call: TRBV6-2/TRBV6-3; j_call: TRBJ2-7; cdr3_aa: ASSYGRGDTYEQY
v_call: TRBV7-2; j_call: TRBJ2-7; cdr3_aa: ASNGPPRPYEQY
v_call: TRBV19; j_call: TRBJ1-5; cdr3_aa: ASSIKGRDNQPQH
v_call: TRBV11-2; j_call: TRBJ1-2; cdr3_aa: ASSSNPQGGIQGYT
v_call: TRBV7-2; j_call: TRBJ1-5; cdr3_aa: ASSLYDSNQPQH
v_call: TRBV28; j_call: TRBJ1-6; cdr3_aa: ASSSLRDRGYSPLH
v_call: TRBV4-3; j_call: TRBJ2-7; cdr3_aa: ASSQGHVGASEQY
v_call: TRBV6-2/TRBV6-3; j_call: TRBJ2-1; cdr3_aa: ASTASGTVNNEQF
v_call: TRBV6-4; j_call: TRBJ2-7; cdr3_aa: ASSRDRLYEQY
v_call: TRBV4-1; j_call: TRBJ1-1; cdr3_aa: ASSQGSPYEAF
v_call: TRBV27; j_call: TRBJ1-6; cdr3_aa: ASSWAPGGSPLH
v_call: TRBV7-9; j_call: TRBJ2-7; cdr3_aa: ASSWRDYEQY
v_call: TRBV27; j_call: TRBJ1-2; cdr3_aa: ASSFRGLQGYT
v_call: TRBV12-3/TRBV12-4; j_call: TRBJ2-1; cdr3_aa: ASSLSPYTEQF
v_call: TRBV27; j_call: TRBJ1-2; cdr3_aa: ASSQNRGPHYGYT
v_call: TRBV7-8; j_call: TRBJ2-1; cdr3_aa: ASSLAASSYNEQF
v_call: TRBV7-2; j_call: TRBJ1-1; cdr3_aa: ASSSGRIEAF
v_call: TRBV7-8; j_call: TRBJ2-5; cdr3_aa: ASSPGGYQETQY
v_call: TRBV4-3; j_call: TRBJ2-5; cdr3_aa: ASSQASHDGRETQY
v_call: TRBV27; j_call: TRBJ1-5; cdr3_aa: ASSPLQGQGRGNQPQH
v_call: TRBV27; j_call: TRBJ2-3; cdr3_aa: ATARRTDTQY
v_call: TRBV4-2; j_call: TRBJ2-6; cdr3_aa: ASSQASSGGGLGANVLT
v_call: TRBV4-3; j_call: TRBJ2-1; cdr3_aa: ASSQDGGGSYNEQF
v_call: TRBV11-1; j_call: TRBJ2-1; cdr3_aa: ASSDREDEQF
v_call: TRBV7-2; j_call: TRBJ2-5; cdr3_aa: ASSLTEQETQY
v_call: TRBV2; j_call: TRBJ2-1; cdr3_aa: ASRGGRDEQF
v_call: TRBV10-3; j_call: TRBJ1-2; cdr3_aa: AIMNPGTGASCYT
v_call: TRBV7-6; j_call: TRBJ2-1; cdr3_aa: ASSPRSQIGGGTGHNEQF
v_call: TRBV6-1; j_call: TRBJ1-5; cdr3_aa: ASSDRGGLSNQPQH
v_call: TRBV2; j_call: TRBJ2-7; cdr3_aa: ASSEELAGATYEQY
v_call: TRBV28; j_call: TRBJ2-2; cdr3_aa: ASSLLAGDHNLGGELF
v_call: TRBV7-6; j_call: TRBJ1-1; cdr3_aa: ASSPGQKNTEAF
v_call: TRBV27; j_call: TRBJ2-5; cdr3_aa: ASSSPSWTGAGETQY
v_call: TRBV7-2; j_call: TRBJ2-1; cdr3_aa: ASSLNAGGTYNEQF
v_call: TRBV12-5; j_call: TRBJ1-1; cdr3_aa: ASGSTENTEAF
v_call: TRBV6-5; j_call: TRBJ2-4; cdr3_aa: ASSTTQGYIQY
v_call: TRBV19; j_call: TRBJ2-2; cdr3_aa: ATAKAPHGELF
v_call: TRBV7-2; j_call: TRBJ1-2; cdr3_aa: ASSLAGPAPSYGYT
v_call: TRBV4-1; j_call: TRBJ2-1; cdr3_aa: ASSHLSGGDSYNEQF
v_call: TRBV6-2/TRBV6-3; j_call: TRBJ1-2; cdr3_aa: ASSYSAYGYT
v_call: TRBV5-1; j_call: TRBJ1-5; cdr3_aa: ASSSEGQVGQPQH